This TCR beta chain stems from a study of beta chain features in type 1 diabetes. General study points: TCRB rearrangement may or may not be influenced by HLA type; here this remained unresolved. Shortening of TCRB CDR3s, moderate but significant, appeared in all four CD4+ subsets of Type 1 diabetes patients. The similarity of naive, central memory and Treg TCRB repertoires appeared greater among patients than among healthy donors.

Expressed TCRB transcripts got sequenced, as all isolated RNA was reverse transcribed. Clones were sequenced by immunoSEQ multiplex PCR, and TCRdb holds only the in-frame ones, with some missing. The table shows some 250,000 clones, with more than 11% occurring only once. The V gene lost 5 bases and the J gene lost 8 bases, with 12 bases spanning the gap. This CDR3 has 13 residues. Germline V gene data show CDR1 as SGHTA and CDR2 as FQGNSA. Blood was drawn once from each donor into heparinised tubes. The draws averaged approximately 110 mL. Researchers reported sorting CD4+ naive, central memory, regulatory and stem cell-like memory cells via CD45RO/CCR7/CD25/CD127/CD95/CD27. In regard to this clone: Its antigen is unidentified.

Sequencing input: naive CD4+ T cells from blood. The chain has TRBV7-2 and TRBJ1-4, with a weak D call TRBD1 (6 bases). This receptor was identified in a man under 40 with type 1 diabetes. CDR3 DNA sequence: TGTGCCAGCAGCCTTACAGGGAAAGAAAAACTGTTTTTT. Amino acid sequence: CASSLTGKEKLFF.